A single sample is the source of the 9 T cell receptor beta chains below, sequenced in a study of CD8+CD57+ T cells in acquired aplastic anemia listed by TCRdb under 2018. The instrument given in TCRdb is Illumina HiSeq 2000. Genomic DNA served as template for TCR beta VDJ combination and CDR3 sequence profiling. TCRdb itself trimmed the public reads at Q25 with fastp, ran MiXCR and retained productive beta chains. Each record represents a unique CDR3 protein, reported with the most common genes and DNA among its rows. The sample table holds about 220,000 distinct CDR3 sequences, of which around 45% were seen once. The top ten clones comprise about 7.8% of the sample. Patients chosen for sequencing had shown expansion of CD8+CD57+ cells by flow cytometry. Sequencing used sorted CD4+, CD8+, or CD8+CD57+ T cells (not recorded which) from PBMCs. Receptor source: a human donor with aplastic anemia.

This clonotype was detected once. This chain joins TRBV9 and TRBJ2-7, with 9 bases matching TRBD2. This CDR3 has 15 residues. V was pared by 3 bases and J by 3 bases, with 7 bases of the junction left unmatched. CDR1 is SGDLS and CDR2 is YYNGEE in the germline V gene. CDR3 in amino acids: CASSGGTSRIYEQYF. The CDR3 DNA sequence: TGTGCCAGCAGCGGCGGGACTAGCCGGATCTACGAGCAGTACTTC.

In this sample, this clonotype turned up many times. The rearrangement links TRBV28 to TRBJ1-6; D is perhaps TRBD1 (5 bases). The V gene's germline CDR1 is MDHEN and CDR2 SYDVKM. CDR3 length: 14 residues. Trimming pared 4 bases from V and 6 bases from J, leaving 10 bases between. CDR3 coding DNA: TGTGCCAGCAGTTACAGGACGGTTAATTCACCCCTCCACTTT. Translated: CASSYRTVNSPLHF.

This chain links TRBV19 with TRBJ2-5; 7 nucleotides line up with TRBD1. J gave up 1 base and V 4 bases, and 9 bases lay outside the gene matches. Germline V lookup: CDR1 LNHDA, CDR2 SQIVND (reference sequence). The CDR3 runs to 16 residues. CDR3 residues: CASSTNRQGFQETQYF. Written as DNA, the CDR3 is TGTGCCAGTAGTACAAACCGACAGGGATTCCAAGAGACCCAGTACTTC.

V is TRBV5-1 and J is TRBJ2-1; D tentatively reads TRBD1 or TRBD2 (8 bases each). Germline V lookup: CDR1 SGHRS, CDR2 YFSETQ. This CDR3 comprises 16 residues. The V gene lost 5 bases and the J gene lost 12 bases, with 27 bases spanning the gap. The CDR3 nucleotides are TGCGCCAGCAGTCAGGGGGCGGGGGGACCTTTGGATGGGCAGTTCTTC. It encodes CASSQGAGGPLDGQFF.

V usage is TRBV5-5 and J usage is TRBJ2-1; no clear D. V lost 4 bases, J lost 8 bases, and 13 bases lay in between. Germline V CDR1 and CDR2: SGHKS, YYEKEE (reference sequence). CDR3 length: 13 amino acids. CDR3 DNA: TGTGCCAGCAGCCCCCAGGCGAGCTATGAGCAGTTCTTC. Protein: CASSPQASYEQFF.

This chain uses TRBV20-1 with TRBJ1-1; D perhaps matches TRBD1 (6 bases). Germline CDR1 is DFQATT and CDR2 is SNEGSKA (reference sequence). Deletions cut 3 bases from V and 5 bases from J, with 16 bases between. The CDR3 runs 14 residues. CDR3 loop: CSASRVARGTEAFF. The DNA of the CDR3 is TGCAGTGCTAGCAGGGTAGCCAGGGGAACTGAAGCTTTCTTT.

This clonotype was recorded at least ten times. This chain uses TRBV11-1 with TRBJ1-2; D is perhaps TRBD1 (6 bases). V was pared by 4 bases and J by 5 bases, with 11 bases between. This CDR3 region has 13 residues. Germline values: CDR1 SGHAT, CDR2 FQDESV (reference sequence). The DNA of the CDR3 is TGTGCCAGCAGCTGGGGGCCTAGATATGGCTACACCTTC. The encoded protein is CASSWGPRYGYTF.

The chain uses TRBV29-1 and TRBJ2-5, with D unresolved. Germline V CDR1 and CDR2: SQVTM, ANQGSEA. Trimming pared 4 bases from V and 2 bases from J, leaving 11 bases between. The CDR3 sequence is 13 residues long. Here the CDR3 reads CSVGRQSQETQYF. The CDR3, as DNA: TGCAGCGTTGGCCGGCAGAGTCAAGAGACCCAGTACTTC.

Concerning this clonotype: This sequence may be a read error, since a much larger clone differs from it by one base. The gene calls are TRBV19 and TRBJ2-5, with 8 bases lining up with TRBD2. Germline V gives CDR1 LNHDA, CDR2 SQIVND (reference sequence). The CDR3 sequence is 15 residues long. With 9 bases clipped from V and 1 base from J, the junction kept 10 bases outside the gene matches. The CDR3 DNA sequence: TGTGCCAGCAGCCATCACCTAGCGGGCCAAGAGACCCAGTACTTC. It specifies CASSHHLAGQETQYF.